This TCR beta chain was obtained from a study of shared clonotypes between healthy human individuals. Findings of the study overall: Memory subsets had estimated richness that was generally smaller than that of naive subsets.

Germline V gives CDR1 LGHNA, CDR2 YSLEER. Trimming took off 0 bases at V and 0 bases at J, with 12 bases between the two ends. CDR3 length: 16 amino acids. Clones were sequenced by immunoSEQ multiplex PCR, and TCRdb holds only the in-frame ones, with some missing. The data hold about 1.1 million clones, with 78% observed a single time. About this clone: Its target is not known.

The sequenced material came from memory CD4+ T cells from PBMCs. Subset specified: CD45RA-negative fraction. The source of this sequence is a man in his late teens or twenties in good health. Some clones in this sample may be carry-over from other donors' samples. V and J are TRBV4-3 and TRBJ2-7; the D gene is possibly TRBD1 (5 bases). The CDR3 DNA follows: TGCGCCAGCAGCCAAGATGCCAGGGCGAACTCCTACGAGCAGTACTTC. As protein: CASSQDARANSYEQYF.